A selection of T cell receptor beta chains follows, all from one sample in a study of T cell changes during pregnancy in multiple sclerosis. Generated by immunoSEQ multiplex PCR, the TCRdb table keeps only in-frame clones and is missing some. The data show 30,000 to 45,000 clones, 88% seen once. This specimen consisted of CD4+ T cells from peripheral blood mononuclear cells, obtained before pregnancy. These receptors all stem from a female donor with multiple sclerosis, enrolled in a pregnancy study. CDR3s include the opening cysteine and the closing phenylalanine or tryptophan. The D gene is left open where the match is weak. The size of a clone is reported for some rows only, either as once, few or many, or as a class for expanded clones.

j_call cdr3_length d_call clone_size v_call cdr3_nt cdr3_aa
TRBJ1-2 15 NA NA TRBV7-9 TGTGCCAGCAGCTTGTGGAGTGGGGAGGTTTATGGCTACACCTTC CASSLWSGEVYGYTF
TRBJ2-7 14 NA NA TRBV7-6 TGTGCCAGCAGCTTAGTCCCAGGGAACGCCGAGCAGTACTTC CASSLVPGNAEQYF
TRBJ2-1 13 NA NA TRBV5-1 TGCGCCAGTGACCCTGGGGGAGGTCGCGAGCAGTTCTTC CASDPGGGREQFF
TRBJ1-1 13 TRBD1 NA TRBV30 TGTGCCTGGAGTAAAGACAGGGCCTCTGAAGCTTTCTTT CAWSKDRASEAFF
TRBJ2-7 14 TRBD2 NA TRBV7-9 TGTGCCAGCAGCCTCACTAGCGCCACCTACGAGCAGTACTTC CASSLTSATYEQYF
TRBJ2-3 16 TRBD2 NA TRBV10-2 TGCGCCAGCAGTGAAGGTCCTAGCGGGACTATTAATACGCAGTATTTT CASSEGPSGTINTQYF
TRBJ1-1 14 TRBD1 NA TRBV19 TGTGCCAGTAGTGTCTCGACAGGGTTGCGTTCGGCTTTCTTT CASSVSTGLRSAFF
TRBJ2-2 14 NA NA TRBV6-1 TGTGCCATCCGCAGGGAGGAGAACACCGGGGAGCTGTTTTTT CAIRREENTGELFF
TRBJ1-5 16 TRBD1 NA TRBV30 TGTGCCTGGAGTGGGGGACAGGGGATAGGCAATCAGCCCCAGCATTTT CAWSGGQGIGNQPQHF
TRBJ1-5 16 TRBD1 few TRBV27 TGTGCCAGCAGTCAAAGGACAGGGGATAGCAATCAGCCCCAGCATTTT CASSQRTGDSNQPQHF
TRBJ1-1 16 NA NA TRBV19 TGTGCCAGTAGTATAGTGGGCAGGGGAGAAAACACTGAAGCTTTCTTT CASSIVGRGENTEAFF
TRBJ2-7 15 TRBD2 NA TRBV10-1 TGCGCCAGCAGTGAGTTAAGAAGCGGGATGGGGGAGCAGTACTTC CASSELRSGMGEQYF
TRBJ1-1 13 NA NA TRBV7-2 TGTGCCAGCAGCTTAGACAGGGAGACTGAAGCTTTCTTT CASSLDRETEAFF
TRBJ2-2 17 TRBD2 NA TRBV2 TGTGCCAGCAGTGATTCCTCCCTAGCGGGAGTCCCCGGGGAGCTGTTTTTT CASSDSSLAGVPGELFF
TRBJ2-7 16 NA NA TRBV9 TGTGCCAGCAGCGTAGGAGGGACAAGAAGCTCCTACGAGCAGTACTTC CASSVGGTRSSYEQYF
TRBJ2-1 14 NA NA TRBV5-1 TGCGCCAGCAGCTTGGCCCCTGCCGGCAATGAGCAGTTCTTC CASSLAPAGNEQFF
TRBJ2-1 14 TRBD2 NA TRBV7-2 TGTGCCAGCACCCCAGCGGGAGGAATCAATGAGCAGTTCTTC CASTPAGGINEQFF
TRBJ1-3 16 TRBD1 NA TRBV5-4 TGTGCCAGCAGCATACCAGGGGGTTACTCTGGAAACACCATATATTTT CASSIPGGYSGNTIYF
TRBJ1-1 13 NA NA TRBV11-2 TGTGCCAGCAGCTTAGGAGGGGGGGATAATGCTTTCTTT CASSLGGGDNAFF
TRBJ2-1 19 TRBD2 once TRBV27 TGTGCCAGCAGTCCCCTCGCGGGAGGGTCTTCAGGCTCCTACAATGAGCAGTTCTTC CASSPLAGGSSGSYNEQFF
TRBJ2-2 17 TRBD2 NA TRBV5-4 TGTGCCAGCAGACAAGGACTAGCGGGAGGGAACACCGGGGAGCTGTTTTTT CASRQGLAGGNTGELFF
TRBJ1-5 14 NA NA TRBV4-1 TGCGCCAGCAGCCAAGAGGGGGCAGATCAGCCCCAGCATTTT CASSQEGADQPQHF
TRBJ1-4 15 TRBD1 NA TRBV5-4 TGTGCCAGCAGCTTTCGACAGGGGAAGGGTGAAAAACTGTTTTTT CASSFRQGKGEKLFF
TRBJ1-3 14 TRBD1 NA TRBV13 TGTGCCAGCAGCTTCAGACAGGGCGGAAACACCATATATTTT CASSFRQGGNTIYF
TRBJ2-2 14 NA many TRBV6-1 TGTGCCAGCATAACCGGGACAAACACCGGGGAGCTGTTTTTT CASITGTNTGELFF
TRBJ2-5 13 NA NA TRBV2 TGTGCCAGCAGTGAGGGTAGCGTGGGGACCCAGTACTTC CASSEGSVGTQYF
TRBJ2-7 15 NA NA TRBV27 TGTGCCAGCAGTTTAGGGAACACTAGTTCCCACGAGCAGTACTTC CASSLGNTSSHEQYF